The rows below give T cell receptor beta chains drawn from one sample of a study of cytomegalovirus exposure and HLA in healthy donors. Repertoires were generated with immunoSEQ multiplex PCR, while TCRdb's copy carries only in-frame clones and drops some. The table records about 180,000 clones, over 60% of them present only once. Input material: PBMCs. The receptor set was obtained from a man between 18 and 35 years old in good health and CMV-seronegative. The CDR3 runs from the conserved cysteine through the conserved F or W. A D gene is named only where the DNA matches it firmly. Only part of the rows carry a size: once, few, many, or a class if the clone is expanded.

CDR3 length: 14; D gene: TRBD1; V gene: TRBV5-1; clone size: -; J gene: TRBJ2-5; CDR3 DNA: TGCGCCAGCAGGCCGGACAGGAGCCAAGAGACCCAGTACTTC; CDR3 protein: CASRPDRSQETQYF
CDR3 length: 16; D gene: -; V gene: TRBV5-1; clone size: -; J gene: TRBJ2-5; CDR3 DNA: TGCGCCAGCAGCTTGGCCCGCGGGTCGGAAAAAGAGACCCAGTACTTC; CDR3 protein: CASSLARGSEKETQYF
CDR3 length: 15; D gene: -; V gene: TRBV28; clone size: -; J gene: TRBJ2-7; CDR3 DNA: TGTGCCAGCAGTCCCCGGACAGTGGTCTCCTACGAGCAGTACTTC; CDR3 protein: CASSPRTVVSYEQYF
CDR3 length: 14; D gene: -; V gene: TRBV19; clone size: -; J gene: TRBJ1-1; CDR3 DNA: TGTGCCAGTAGTATTAGAGGGCCGGACACTGAAGCTTTCTTT; CDR3 protein: CASSIRGPDTEAFF
CDR3 length: 14; D gene: -; V gene: TRBV30; clone size: -; J gene: TRBJ2-1; CDR3 DNA: TGTGCCTGGAGTGCGGGGGAGTATCAGAATGAGCAGTTCTTC; CDR3 protein: CAWSAGEYQNEQFF
CDR3 length: 16; D gene: -; V gene: TRBV7-8; clone size: -; J gene: TRBJ1-5; CDR3 DNA: TGTGCCAGCAGCTTAGGGGCTGGAGGGTACGATCAGCCCCAGCATTTT; CDR3 protein: CASSLGAGGYDQPQHF
CDR3 length: 18; D gene: TRBD2; V gene: TRBV11-2; clone size: -; J gene: TRBJ2-4; CDR3 DNA: TGTGCCAGCAGCTCGGTTGGGTGGTCAGCGGGAGAGGGTAGCATTCAGTACTTC; CDR3 protein: CASSSVGWSAGEGSIQYF
CDR3 length: 14; D gene: TRBD1; V gene: TRBV6-1; clone size: -; J gene: TRBJ2-7; CDR3 DNA: TGTGCCAGCAGTGGGGACAGGGCGGTATACGAGCAGTACTTC; CDR3 protein: CASSGDRAVYEQYF
CDR3 length: 15; D gene: -; V gene: TRBV7-2; clone size: -; J gene: TRBJ1-3; CDR3 DNA: TGTGCCAGCACTACAGCCCCGTACTCTGGAAACACCATATATTTT; CDR3 protein: CASTTAPYSGNTIYF
CDR3 length: 16; D gene: -; V gene: TRBV5-1; clone size: -; J gene: TRBJ2-1; CDR3 DNA: TGCGCCAGCAGCTCCCGGGTATTTGGAACCTACAATGAGCAGTTCTTC; CDR3 protein: CASSSRVFGTYNEQFF
CDR3 length: 13; D gene: -; V gene: TRBV7-9; clone size: -; J gene: TRBJ2-1; CDR3 DNA: TGTGCCAGCAGCCCTGGCGACGGGAAAGAGCAGTTCTTC; CDR3 protein: CASSPGDGKEQFF
CDR3 length: 16; D gene: -; V gene: TRBV4-2; clone size: -; J gene: TRBJ2-7; CDR3 DNA: TGTGCCAGCAGCCAAGATCGGGGGGCAGGGGTCTACGAGCAGTACTTC; CDR3 protein: CASSQDRGAGVYEQYF
CDR3 length: 15; D gene: TRBD1; V gene: TRBV6-5; clone size: few; J gene: TRBJ2-7; CDR3 DNA: TGTGCCAGCAGTTACCCCGGGACAGGGCTATACGAGCAGTACTTC; CDR3 protein: CASSYPGTGLYEQYF
CDR3 length: 11; D gene: -; V gene: TRBV19; clone size: -; J gene: TRBJ1-2; CDR3 DNA: TGTGCCAGTAGTATTAAGGACAGCTACACCTTC; CDR3 protein: CASSIKDSYTF
CDR3 length: 18; D gene: TRBD1; V gene: TRBV5-6; clone size: -; J gene: TRBJ1-2; CDR3 DNA: TGTGCCAGCAGCTTGGCCTCAGGGGGCCTCGGGTTTAAACCTGGCTACACCTTC; CDR3 protein: CASSLASGGLGFKPGYTF
CDR3 length: 16; D gene: TRBD1; V gene: TRBV4-1; clone size: few; J gene: TRBJ2-2; CDR3 DNA: TGCGCCAGCAGCCAAGATTTCACAGGGGCCGCCGGGGAGCTGTTTTTT; CDR3 protein: CASSQDFTGAAGELFF
CDR3 length: 12; D gene: -; V gene: TRBV5-4; clone size: -; J gene: TRBJ1-2; CDR3 DNA: TGTGCCAGCAGCGAGGGAGACTATGGCTACACCTTC; CDR3 protein: CASSEGDYGYTF
CDR3 length: 15; D gene: TRBD1; V gene: TRBV19; clone size: -; J gene: TRBJ1-2; CDR3 DNA: TGTGCCAGTAGTAACTGGGACAGATCTAACTATGGCTACACCTTC; CDR3 protein: CASSNWDRSNYGYTF
CDR3 length: 17; D gene: TRBD1; V gene: TRBV27; clone size: -; J gene: TRBJ2-2; CDR3 DNA: TGTGCCAGCAGTCCCCGGTGGGACAGCCCTTTGACCGGGGAGCTGTTTTTT; CDR3 protein: CASSPRWDSPLTGELFF
CDR3 length: 15; D gene: -; V gene: TRBV15; clone size: -; J gene: TRBJ1-1; CDR3 DNA: TGTGCCACCAGCGCGCGACAGACCCCCTCCACTGAAGCTTTCTTT; CDR3 protein: CATSARQTPSTEAFF
CDR3 length: 15; D gene: -; V gene: TRBV19; clone size: once; J gene: TRBJ1-6; CDR3 DNA: TGTGCCAGTAGTATAGCAGGGGTCGTAAATTCACCCCTCCACTTT; CDR3 protein: CASSIAGVVNSPLHF
CDR3 length: 13; D gene: -; V gene: TRBV2; clone size: -; J gene: TRBJ2-5; CDR3 DNA: TGTGCCAGCCGAACTTCGTACCAAGAGACCCAGTACTTC; CDR3 protein: CASRTSYQETQYF
CDR3 length: 17; D gene: TRBD2; V gene: TRBV5-8; clone size: -; J gene: TRBJ2-3; CDR3 DNA: TGTGCCAGCAGCTTGGGGACTAGCGAATCATTCACAGATACGCAGTATTTT; CDR3 protein: CASSLGTSESFTDTQYF
CDR3 length: 17; D gene: -; V gene: TRBV27; clone size: -; J gene: TRBJ2-3; CDR3 DNA: TGTGCCACTTCACGGGACAAGGGGGACCGGGTTGGAGATACGCAGTATTTT; CDR3 protein: CATSRDKGDRVGDTQYF
CDR3 length: 14; D gene: TRBD1; V gene: TRBV5-5; clone size: -; J gene: TRBJ1-2; CDR3 DNA: TGTGCCAGCAGCTTCGGGACAGGGCGTTATGGCTACACCTTC; CDR3 protein: CASSFGTGRYGYTF
CDR3 length: 12; D gene: -; V gene: TRBV7-3; clone size: -; J gene: TRBJ1-1; CDR3 DNA: TGTGCCAGCGGACACCCGAACACTGAAGCTTTCTTT; CDR3 protein: CASGHPNTEAFF
CDR3 length: 15; D gene: TRBD1; V gene: TRBV5-4; clone size: -; J gene: TRBJ2-2; CDR3 DNA: TGTGCCAGCAGCTTGGGGACAGGGAACGCCGGGGAGCTGTTTTTT; CDR3 protein: CASSLGTGNAGELFF
CDR3 length: 14; D gene: -; V gene: TRBV19; clone size: -; J gene: TRBJ1-2; CDR3 DNA: TGTGCCAGTAGTTTCGCGGGACGGAACTATGGCTACACCTTC; CDR3 protein: CASSFAGRNYGYTF
CDR3 length: 11; D gene: -; V gene: TRBV30; clone size: -; J gene: TRBJ1-1; CDR3 DNA: TGTGCCTGGAGACAGAACACTGAAGCTTTCTTT; CDR3 protein: CAWRQNTEAFF